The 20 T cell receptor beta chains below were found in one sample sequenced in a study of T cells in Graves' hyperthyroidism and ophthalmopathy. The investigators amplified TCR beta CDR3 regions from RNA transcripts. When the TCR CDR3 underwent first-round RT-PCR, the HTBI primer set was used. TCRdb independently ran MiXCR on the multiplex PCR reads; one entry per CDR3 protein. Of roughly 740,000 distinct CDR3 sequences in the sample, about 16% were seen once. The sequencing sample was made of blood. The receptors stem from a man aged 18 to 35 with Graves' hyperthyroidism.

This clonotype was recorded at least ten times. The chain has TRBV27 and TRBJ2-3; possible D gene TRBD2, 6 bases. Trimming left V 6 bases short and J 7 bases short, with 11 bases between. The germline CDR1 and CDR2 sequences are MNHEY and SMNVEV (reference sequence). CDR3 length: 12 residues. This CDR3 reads CASRPSAYTQYF. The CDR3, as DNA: TGTGCCAGCAGGCCTAGCGCATATACGCAGTATTTT.

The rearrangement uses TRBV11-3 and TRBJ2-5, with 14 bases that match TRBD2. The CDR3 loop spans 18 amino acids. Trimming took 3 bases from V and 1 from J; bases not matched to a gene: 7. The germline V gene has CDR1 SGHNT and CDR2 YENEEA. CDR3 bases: TGTGCCAGCAGCTTCAGACTAGCGGGAGGGCCGGGCCAAGAGACCCAGTACTTC. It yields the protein CASSFRLAGGPGQETQYF.

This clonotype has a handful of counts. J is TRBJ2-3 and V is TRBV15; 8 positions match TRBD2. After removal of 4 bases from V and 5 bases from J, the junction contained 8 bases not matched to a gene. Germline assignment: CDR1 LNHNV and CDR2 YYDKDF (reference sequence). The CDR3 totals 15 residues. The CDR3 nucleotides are TGTGCCACCAGCATGGCGGGAGGAGGGATAGATACGCAGTATTTT. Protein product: CATSMAGGGIDTQYF.

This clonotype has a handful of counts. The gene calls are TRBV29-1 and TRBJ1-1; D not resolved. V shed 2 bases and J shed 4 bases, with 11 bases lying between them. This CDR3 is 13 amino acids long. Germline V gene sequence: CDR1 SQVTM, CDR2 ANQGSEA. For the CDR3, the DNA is TGCAGCGTTGAACGCTGGGGTAGCACTGAAGCTTTCTTT. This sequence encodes CSVERWGSTEAFF. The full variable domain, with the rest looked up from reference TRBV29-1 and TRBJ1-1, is SAVISQKPSRDICQRGTSLTIQCQVDSQVTMMFWYRQQPGQSLTLIATANQGSEATYESGFVIDKFPISRPNLTFSTLTVSNMSPEDSSIYLCSVERWGSTEAFFGQGTRLTVV.

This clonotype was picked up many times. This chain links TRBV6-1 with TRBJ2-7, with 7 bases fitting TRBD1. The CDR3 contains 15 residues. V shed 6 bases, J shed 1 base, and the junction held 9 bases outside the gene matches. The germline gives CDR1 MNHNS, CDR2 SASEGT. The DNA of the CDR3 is TGTGCCAGCAGAAACGACAGGGCCCAATCCTACGAGCAGTACTTC. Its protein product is CASRNDRAQSYEQYF.

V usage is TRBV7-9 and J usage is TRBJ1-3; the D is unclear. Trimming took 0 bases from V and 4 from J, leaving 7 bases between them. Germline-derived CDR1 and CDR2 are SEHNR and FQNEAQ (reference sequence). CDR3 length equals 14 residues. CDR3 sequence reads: CASSLAGKGNTIYF. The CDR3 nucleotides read TGTGCCAGCAGCTTAGCCGGGAAGGGAAACACCATATATTTT.

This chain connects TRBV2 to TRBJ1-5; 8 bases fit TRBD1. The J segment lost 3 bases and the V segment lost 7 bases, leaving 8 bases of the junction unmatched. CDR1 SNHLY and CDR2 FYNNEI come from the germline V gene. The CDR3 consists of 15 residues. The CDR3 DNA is TGTGCCAGCACCTTGACAGGGGATCTCAATCAGCCCCAGCATTTT. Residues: CASTLTGDLNQPQHF.

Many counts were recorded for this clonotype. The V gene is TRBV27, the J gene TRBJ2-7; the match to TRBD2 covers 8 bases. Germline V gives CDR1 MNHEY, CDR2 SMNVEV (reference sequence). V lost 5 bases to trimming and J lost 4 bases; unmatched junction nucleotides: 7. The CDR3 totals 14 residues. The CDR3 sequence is CASSAFGTRYEQYF. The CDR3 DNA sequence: TGTGCCAGCAGTGCGTTTGGGACTAGGTACGAGCAGTACTTC.

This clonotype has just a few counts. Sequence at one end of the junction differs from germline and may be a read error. CDR3 protein: CANSYTRDHEQYF. In DNA, the CDR3 is TGTGCCAACAGCTACACAAGGGATCACGAGCAGTACTTC. This sequence joins TRBV7-8 and TRBJ2-7, with D hard to call. The CDR3 sequence is 13 residues long. CDR1 is SGHVS and CDR2 is FQNEAQ in the germline V gene.

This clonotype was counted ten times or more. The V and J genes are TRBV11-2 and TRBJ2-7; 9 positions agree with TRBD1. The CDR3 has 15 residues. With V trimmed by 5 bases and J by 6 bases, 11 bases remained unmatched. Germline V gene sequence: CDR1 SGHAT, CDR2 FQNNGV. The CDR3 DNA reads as TGTGCCAGCAGCCGACTCCGGGACAGGGCGATCGAGCAGTACTTC. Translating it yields CASSRLRDRAIEQYF.

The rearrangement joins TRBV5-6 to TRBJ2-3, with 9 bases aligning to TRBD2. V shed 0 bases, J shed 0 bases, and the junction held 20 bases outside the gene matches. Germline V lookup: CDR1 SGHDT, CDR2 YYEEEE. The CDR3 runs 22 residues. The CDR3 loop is CASSLVGLYAGGPRKSTDTQYF. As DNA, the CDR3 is TGTGCCAGCAGCTTGGTGGGGTTGTACGCGGGAGGGCCGAGGAAAAGCACAGATACGCAGTATTTT.

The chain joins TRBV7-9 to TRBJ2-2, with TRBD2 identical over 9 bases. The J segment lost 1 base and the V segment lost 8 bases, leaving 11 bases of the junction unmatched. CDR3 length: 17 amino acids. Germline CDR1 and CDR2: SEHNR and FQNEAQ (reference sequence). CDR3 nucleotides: TGTGCCAGCTCCGGGGCTAGCGGGAATATGAACACCGGGGAGCTGTTTTTT. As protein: CASSGASGNMNTGELFF.

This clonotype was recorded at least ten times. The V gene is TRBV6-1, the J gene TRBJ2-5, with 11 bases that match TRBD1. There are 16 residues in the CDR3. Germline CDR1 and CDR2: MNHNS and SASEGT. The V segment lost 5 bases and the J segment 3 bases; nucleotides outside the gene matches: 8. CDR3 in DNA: TGTGCCAGCAGTTTTGACCGGGACAGGGGGGAAGAGACCCAGTACTTC. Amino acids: CASSFDRDRGEETQYF.

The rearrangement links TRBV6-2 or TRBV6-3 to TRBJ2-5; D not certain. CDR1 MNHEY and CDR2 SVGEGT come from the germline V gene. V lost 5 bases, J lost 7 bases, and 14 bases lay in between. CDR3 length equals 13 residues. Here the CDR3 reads CASSVVLPGTQYF. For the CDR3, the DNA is TGTGCCAGCAGTGTGGTCCTCCCGGGGACCCAGTACTTC.

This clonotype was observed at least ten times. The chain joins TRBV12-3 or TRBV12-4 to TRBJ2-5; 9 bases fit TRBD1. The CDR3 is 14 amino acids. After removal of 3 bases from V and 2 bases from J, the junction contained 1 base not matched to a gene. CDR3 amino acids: CASSFGTGQETQYF. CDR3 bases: TGTGCCAGCAGTTTCGGGACAGGGCAAGAGACCCAGTACTTC.

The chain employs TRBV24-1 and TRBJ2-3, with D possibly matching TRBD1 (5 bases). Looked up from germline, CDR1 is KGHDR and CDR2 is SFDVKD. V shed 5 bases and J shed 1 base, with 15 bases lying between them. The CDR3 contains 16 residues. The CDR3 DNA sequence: TGTGCCACCAGTGGAGCAGGAACAGGCCGCACAGATACGCAGTATTTT. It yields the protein CATSGAGTGRTDTQYF.

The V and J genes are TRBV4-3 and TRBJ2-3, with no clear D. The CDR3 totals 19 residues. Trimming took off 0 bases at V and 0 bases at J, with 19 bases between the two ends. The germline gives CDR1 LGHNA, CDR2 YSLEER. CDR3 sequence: CASSQDWASGRPSTDTQYF. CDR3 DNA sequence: TGCGCCAGCAGCCAAGACTGGGCCTCCGGGCGACCTAGCACAGATACGCAGTATTTT.

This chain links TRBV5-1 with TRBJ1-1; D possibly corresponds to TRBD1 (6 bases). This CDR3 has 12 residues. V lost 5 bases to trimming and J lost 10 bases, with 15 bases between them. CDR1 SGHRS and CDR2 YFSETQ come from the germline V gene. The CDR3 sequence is CASSSEGDRAFF. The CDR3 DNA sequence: TGCGCCAGCAGTTCCGAGGGGGATCGAGCTTTCTTT. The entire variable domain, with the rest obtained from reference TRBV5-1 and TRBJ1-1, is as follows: KAGVTQTPRYLIKTRGQQVTLSCSPISGHRSVSWYQQTPGQGLQFLFEYFSETQRNKGNFPGRFSGRQFSNSRSEMNVSTLELGDSALYLCASSSEGDRAFFGQGTRLTVV.

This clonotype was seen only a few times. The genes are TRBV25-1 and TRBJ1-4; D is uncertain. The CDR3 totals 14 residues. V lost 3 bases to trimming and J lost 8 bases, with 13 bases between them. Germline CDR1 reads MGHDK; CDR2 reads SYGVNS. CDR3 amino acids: CASSDRPHREKLFF. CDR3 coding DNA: TGTGCCAGCAGTGACAGACCACACCGCGAAAAACTGTTTTTT.

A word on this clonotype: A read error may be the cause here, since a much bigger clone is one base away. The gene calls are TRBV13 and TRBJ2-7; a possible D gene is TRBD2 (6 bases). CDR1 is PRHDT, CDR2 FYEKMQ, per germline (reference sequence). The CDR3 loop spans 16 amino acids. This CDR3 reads CVSSPEGAPKAHEQYF. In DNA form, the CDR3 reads TGTGTCAGCAGCCCGGAGGGAGCCCCTAAGGCCCACGAGCAGTACTTC.